This section outlines one T cell receptor (beta chain) sequence together with its context. The CDR3 is 11 residues long. The V end lost 8 bases, the J end lost 6 bases, and 9 bases lay between the germline ends. Germline assignment: CDR1 MNHNY and CDR2 SVGAGI (reference sequence). This record belongs to a study of blood T cell repertoires in COVID-19. Assay used: immunoSEQ multiplex PCR; TCRdb lists only in-frame clones, some missing. Counted here are 90,000 to 110,000 clones, approximately 83% occurring once; the ten biggest clones make up around 4.3%. The gene calls are TRBV6-6 and TRBJ2-3; D is perhaps TRBD1 (6 bases). Sequenced input: peripheral blood. The TCR was taken from a man aged 50-60 years with acute or convalescent COVID-19. The CDR3 nucleotides are TGTGCCAGCGCCAGGGGTGATACGCAGTATTTT. Protein sequence: CASARGDTQYF.